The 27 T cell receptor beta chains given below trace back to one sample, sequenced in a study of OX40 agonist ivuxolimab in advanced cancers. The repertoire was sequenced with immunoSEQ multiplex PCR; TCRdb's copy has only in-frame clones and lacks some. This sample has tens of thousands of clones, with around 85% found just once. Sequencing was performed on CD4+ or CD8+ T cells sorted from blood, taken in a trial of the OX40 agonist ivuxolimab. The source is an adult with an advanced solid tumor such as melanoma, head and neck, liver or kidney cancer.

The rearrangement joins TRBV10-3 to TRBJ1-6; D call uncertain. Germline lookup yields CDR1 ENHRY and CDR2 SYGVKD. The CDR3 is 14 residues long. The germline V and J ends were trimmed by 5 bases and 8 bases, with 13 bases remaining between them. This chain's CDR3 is CAISLDQGDSPLHF. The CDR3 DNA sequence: TGTGCCATCAGTCTGGACCAAGGCGATTCACCCCTCCACTTT.

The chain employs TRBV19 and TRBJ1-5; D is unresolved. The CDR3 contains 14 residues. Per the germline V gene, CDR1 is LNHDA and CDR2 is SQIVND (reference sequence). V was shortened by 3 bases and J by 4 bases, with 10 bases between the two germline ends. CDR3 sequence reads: CASSILSRNQPQHF. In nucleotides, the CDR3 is TGTGCCAGTAGTATCTTAAGCAGGAATCAGCCCCAGCATTTT.

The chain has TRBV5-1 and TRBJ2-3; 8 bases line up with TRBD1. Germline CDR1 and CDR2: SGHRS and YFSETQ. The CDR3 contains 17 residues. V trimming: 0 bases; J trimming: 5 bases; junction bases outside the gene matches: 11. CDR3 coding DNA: TGCGCCAGCAGCTTGGGGACAGGGTTTGGAGTTTTAGATACGCAGTATTTT. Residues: CASSLGTGFGVLDTQYF.

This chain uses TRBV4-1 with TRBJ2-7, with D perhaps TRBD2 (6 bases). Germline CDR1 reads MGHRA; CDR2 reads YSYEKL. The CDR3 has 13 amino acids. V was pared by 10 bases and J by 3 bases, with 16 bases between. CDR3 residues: CATSPGLYYEQYF. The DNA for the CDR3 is TGCGCCACTTCGCCGGGACTGTACTACGAGCAGTACTTC.

DNA of the CDR3: TGTGCCAGCAGCTCCCTCAAGGCAGGGGGGGAGACCCAGTACTTC. This gives the protein CASSSLKAGGETQYF. The chain joins TRBV7-9 to TRBJ2-5; a weak D match, TRBD1 (7 bases). Looked up from germline, CDR1 is SEHNR and CDR2 is FQNEAQ (reference sequence). The CDR3 has 15 amino acids. The germline V and J ends were trimmed by 4 bases and 5 bases, with 17 bases remaining between them.

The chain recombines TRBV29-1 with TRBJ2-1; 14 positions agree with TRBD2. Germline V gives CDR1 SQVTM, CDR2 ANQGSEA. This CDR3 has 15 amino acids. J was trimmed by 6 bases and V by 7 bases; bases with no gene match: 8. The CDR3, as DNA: TGCAGCGCCCGACTAGCGGGAGGGCCTGGCAATGAGCAGTTCTTC. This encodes CSARLAGGPGNEQFF.

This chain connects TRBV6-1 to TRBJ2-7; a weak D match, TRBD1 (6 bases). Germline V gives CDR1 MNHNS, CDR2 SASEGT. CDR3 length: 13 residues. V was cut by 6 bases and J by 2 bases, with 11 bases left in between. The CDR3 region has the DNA TGTGCCAGCAGCGCTACAGGGACCTACGAGCAGTACTTC. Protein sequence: CASSATGTYEQYF.

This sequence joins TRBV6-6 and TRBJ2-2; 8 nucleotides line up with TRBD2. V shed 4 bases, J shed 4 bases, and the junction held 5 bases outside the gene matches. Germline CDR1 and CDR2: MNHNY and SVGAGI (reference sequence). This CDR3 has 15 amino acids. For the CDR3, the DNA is TGTGCCAGCAGTTTCAGCGGGAGAGGCACCGGGGAGCTGTTTTTT. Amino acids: CASSFSGRGTGELFF.

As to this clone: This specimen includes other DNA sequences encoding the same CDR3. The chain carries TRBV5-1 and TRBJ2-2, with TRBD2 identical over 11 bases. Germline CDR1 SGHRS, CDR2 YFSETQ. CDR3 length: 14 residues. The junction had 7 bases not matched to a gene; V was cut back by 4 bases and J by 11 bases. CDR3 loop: CASSLTSGSGELFF. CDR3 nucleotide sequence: TGCGCCAGCAGCCTAACTAGCGGGAGTGGTGAGCTGTTTTTT.

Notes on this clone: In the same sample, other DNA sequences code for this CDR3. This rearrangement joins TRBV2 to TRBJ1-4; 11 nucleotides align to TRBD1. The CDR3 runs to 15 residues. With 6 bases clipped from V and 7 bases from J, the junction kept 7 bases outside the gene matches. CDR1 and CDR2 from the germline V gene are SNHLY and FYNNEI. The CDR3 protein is CASRTGTGGVEKLFF. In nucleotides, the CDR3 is TGTGCCAGCAGAACCGGGACAGGGGGGGTTGAAAAACTGTTTTTT.

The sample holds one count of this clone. CDR3 residues: CSDSLADTGETQYF. Here the CDR3 DNA reads TGCAGCGATTCATTGGCAGACACCGGGGAGACCCAGTACTTC. The chain recombines TRBV29-1 with TRBJ2-5, with D unresolved. The V and J ends lost 7 bases and 5 bases respectively, with 20 bases between them. The V gene's germline CDR1 is SQVTM and CDR2 ANQGSEA. The CDR3 extends over 14 amino acids.

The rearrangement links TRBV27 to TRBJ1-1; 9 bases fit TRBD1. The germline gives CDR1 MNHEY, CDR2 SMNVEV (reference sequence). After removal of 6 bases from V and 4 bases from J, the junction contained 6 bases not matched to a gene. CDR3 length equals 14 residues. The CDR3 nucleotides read TGTGCCAGCAGGACCGGACAGGGGAGCACTGAAGCTTTCTTT. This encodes CASRTGQGSTEAFF.

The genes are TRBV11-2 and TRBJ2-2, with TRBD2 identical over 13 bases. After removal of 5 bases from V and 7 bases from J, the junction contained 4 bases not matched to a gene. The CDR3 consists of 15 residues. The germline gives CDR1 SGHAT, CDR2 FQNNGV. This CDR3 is CASSLGLAGVGELFF. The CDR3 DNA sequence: TGTGCCAGCAGCCTCGGACTAGCGGGGGTCGGGGAGCTGTTTTTT.

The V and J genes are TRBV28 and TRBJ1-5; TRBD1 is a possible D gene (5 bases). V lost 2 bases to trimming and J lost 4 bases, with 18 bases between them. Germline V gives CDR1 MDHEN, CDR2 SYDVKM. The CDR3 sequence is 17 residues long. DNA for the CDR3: TGTGCCAGCAGTTTAGGCTTTGACAGTTACTCTAATCAGCCCCAGCATTTT. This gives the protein CASSLGFDSYSNQPQHF. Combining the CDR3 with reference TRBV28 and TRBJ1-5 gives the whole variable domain DVKVTQSSRYLVKRTGEKVFLECVQDMDHENMFWYRQDPGLGLRLIYFSYDVKMKEKGDIPEGYSVSREKKERFSLILESASTNQTSMYLCASSLGFDSYSNQPQHFGDGTRLSIL.

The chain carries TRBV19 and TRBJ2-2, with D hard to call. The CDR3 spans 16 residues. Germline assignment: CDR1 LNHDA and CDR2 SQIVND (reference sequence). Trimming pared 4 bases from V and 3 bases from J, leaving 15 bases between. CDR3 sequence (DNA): TGTGCCAGTAGTACCCCCCTGGGCGCGGACACCGGGGAGCTGTTTTTT. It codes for CASSTPLGADTGELFF.

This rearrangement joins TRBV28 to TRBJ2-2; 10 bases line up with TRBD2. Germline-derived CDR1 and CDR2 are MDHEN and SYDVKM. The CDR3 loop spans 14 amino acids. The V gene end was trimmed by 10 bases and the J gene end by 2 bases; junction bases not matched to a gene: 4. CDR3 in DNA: TGTGCCACCCGGACTAGCGGAAACACCGGGGAGCTGTTTTTT. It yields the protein CATRTSGNTGELFF.

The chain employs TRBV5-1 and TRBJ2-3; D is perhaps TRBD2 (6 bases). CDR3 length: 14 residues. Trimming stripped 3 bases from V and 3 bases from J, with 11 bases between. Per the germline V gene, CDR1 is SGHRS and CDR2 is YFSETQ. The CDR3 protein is CASSSGRETDTQYF. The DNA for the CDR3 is TGCGCCAGCAGCTCTGGACGGGAGACAGATACGCAGTATTTT.

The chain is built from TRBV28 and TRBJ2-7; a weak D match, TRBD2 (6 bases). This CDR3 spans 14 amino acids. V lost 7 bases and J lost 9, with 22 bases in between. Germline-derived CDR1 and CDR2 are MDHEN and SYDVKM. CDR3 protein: CASTSSGWGDAQYF. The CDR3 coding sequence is TGTGCCAGCACCTCAAGCGGGTGGGGGGACGCGCAGTACTTC.

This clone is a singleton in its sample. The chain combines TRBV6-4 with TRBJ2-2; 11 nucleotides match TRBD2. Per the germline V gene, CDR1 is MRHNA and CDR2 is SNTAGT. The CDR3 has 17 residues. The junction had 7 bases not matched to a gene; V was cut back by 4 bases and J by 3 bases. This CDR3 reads CASSAELAGVDTGELFF. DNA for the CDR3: TGTGCCAGCAGTGCCGAACTAGCGGGAGTGGACACCGGGGAGCTGTTTTTT.

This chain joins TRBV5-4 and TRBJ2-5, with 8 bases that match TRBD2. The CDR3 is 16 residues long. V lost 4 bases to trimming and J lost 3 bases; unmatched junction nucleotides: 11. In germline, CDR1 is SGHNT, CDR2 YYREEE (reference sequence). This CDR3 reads CASSPRVAGREETQYF. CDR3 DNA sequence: TGTGCCAGCAGCCCACGAGTAGCGGGAAGAGAAGAGACCCAGTACTTC.

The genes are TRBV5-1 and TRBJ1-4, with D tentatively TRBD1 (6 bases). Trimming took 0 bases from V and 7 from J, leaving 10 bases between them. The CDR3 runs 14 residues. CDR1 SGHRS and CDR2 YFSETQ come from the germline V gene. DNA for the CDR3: TGCGCCAGCAGCTTGGGGACAGTGAGTGAAAAACTGTTTTTT. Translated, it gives CASSLGTVSEKLFF. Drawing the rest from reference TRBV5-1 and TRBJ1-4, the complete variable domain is KAGVTQTPRYLIKTRGQQVTLSCSPISGHRSVSWYQQTPGQGLQFLFEYFSETQRNKGNFPGRFSGRQFSNSRSEMNVSTLELGDSALYLCASSLGTVSEKLFFGSGTQLSVL.

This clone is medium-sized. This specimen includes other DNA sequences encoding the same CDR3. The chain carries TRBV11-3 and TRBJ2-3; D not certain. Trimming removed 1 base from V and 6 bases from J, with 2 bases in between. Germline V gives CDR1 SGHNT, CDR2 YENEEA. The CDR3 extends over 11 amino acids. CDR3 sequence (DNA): TGTGCCAGCAGCTTAGGGGATACGCAGTATTTT. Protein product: CASSLGDTQYF.

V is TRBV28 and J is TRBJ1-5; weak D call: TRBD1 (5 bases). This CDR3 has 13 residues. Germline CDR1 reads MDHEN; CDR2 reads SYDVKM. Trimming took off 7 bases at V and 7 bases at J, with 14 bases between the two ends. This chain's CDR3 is CASKTPGWQPQHF. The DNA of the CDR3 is TGTGCCAGCAAGACCCCAGGGTGGCAGCCCCAGCATTTT.

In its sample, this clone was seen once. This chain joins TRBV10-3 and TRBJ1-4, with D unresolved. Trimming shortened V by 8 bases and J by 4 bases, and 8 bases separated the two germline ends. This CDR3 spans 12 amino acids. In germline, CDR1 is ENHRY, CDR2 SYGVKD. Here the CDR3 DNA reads TGTGCCATCTCGCGGCTTAATGAAAAACTGTTTTTT. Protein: CAISRLNEKLFF.

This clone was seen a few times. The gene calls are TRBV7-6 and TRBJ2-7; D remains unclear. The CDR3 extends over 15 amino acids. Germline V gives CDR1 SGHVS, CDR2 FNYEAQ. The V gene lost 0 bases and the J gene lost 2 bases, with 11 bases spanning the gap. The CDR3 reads CASSLASHAAYEQYF. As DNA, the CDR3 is TGTGCCAGCAGCTTAGCGAGTCACGCGGCCTACGAGCAGTACTTC. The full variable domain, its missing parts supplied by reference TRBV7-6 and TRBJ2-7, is GAGVSQSPRYKVTKRGQDVALRCDPISGHVSLYWYRQALGQGPEFLTYFNYEAQQDKSGLPNDRFSAERPEGSISTLTIQRTEQRDSAMYRCASSLASHAAYEQYFGPGTRLTVT.

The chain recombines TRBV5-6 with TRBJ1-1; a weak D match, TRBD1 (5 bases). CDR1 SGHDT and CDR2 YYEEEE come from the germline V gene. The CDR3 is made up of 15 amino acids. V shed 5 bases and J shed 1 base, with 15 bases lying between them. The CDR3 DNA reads TGTGCCAGCAGTTCTCCGGGACGGCCGAACACTGAAGCTTTCTTT. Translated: CASSSPGRPNTEAFF.

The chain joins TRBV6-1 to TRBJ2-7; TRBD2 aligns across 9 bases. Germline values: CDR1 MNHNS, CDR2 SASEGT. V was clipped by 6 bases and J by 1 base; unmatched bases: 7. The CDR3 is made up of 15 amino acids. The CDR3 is CASRESGRSSYEQYF. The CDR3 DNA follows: TGTGCCAGCAGAGAAAGCGGGAGGTCTTCCTACGAGCAGTACTTC.